A single sample is the source of the 10 T cell receptor beta chains below, sequenced in a study of shared clonotypes between healthy human individuals. The data were produced by immunoSEQ multiplex PCR, yet TCRdb's version contains in-frame clones alone and is incomplete. The sample holds 1,500,000 or so clones, over 95% seen once. Material: naive CD4+ T cells sorted from blood. Subset denoted: CD45RA+ positively selected. These receptors all come from a man aged 25 to 40 in good health.

The rearrangement uses TRBV27 and TRBJ2-1, with 13 bases that match TRBD2. This CDR3 is built from 16 residues. Unmatched junction bases numbered 9, after V lost 5 bases and J lost 8 bases. Per germline, CDR1 MNHEY and CDR2 SMNVEV (reference sequence). Here the CDR3 DNA reads TGTGCCAGCAGTCGAGGACTAGCGGGAGCATCCCATGAGCAGTTCTTC. Translating it yields CASSRGLAGASHEQFF.

J is TRBJ2-1 and V is TRBV5-1; 12 bases map to TRBD2. V shed 6 bases, J shed 4 bases, and the junction held 8 bases outside the gene matches. Germline CDR1 is SGHRS and CDR2 is YFSETQ. CDR3 length: 16 amino acids. CDR3 protein: CASIRGTSGRYNEQFF. The CDR3 DNA sequence: TGCGCCAGCATACGAGGGACTAGCGGGCGGTACAATGAGCAGTTCTTC.

In its sample, this clone was seen once. The chain couples TRBV4-1 to TRBJ2-7, with D possibly being TRBD1 (5 bases). Germline V lookup: CDR1 MGHRA, CDR2 YSYEKL. The CDR3 extends over 15 amino acids. Trimming cost V 2 bases and J 3 bases, with 14 bases left between them. DNA for the CDR3: TGCGCCAGCAGCCAATCAGGGCGAATCAACTACGAGCAGTACTTC. This gives the protein CASSQSGRINYEQYF.

The chain recombines TRBV7-3 with TRBJ1-1; 10 bases line up with TRBD1. With 2 bases clipped from V and 5 bases from J, the junction kept 8 bases outside the gene matches. The length of the CDR3 is 16 residues. Germline V gene lookup returns CDR1 SGHTA and CDR2 FQGTGA. The CDR3 bases are TGTGCCAGCAGCTTACCCGGGACAGGGGAGGGGACTGAAGCTTTCTTT. Protein product: CASSLPGTGEGTEAFF.

This chain uses TRBV29-1 with TRBJ2-1; D may be TRBD2 (5 bases). CDR1 is SQVTM and CDR2 is ANQGSEA in the germline V gene. This CDR3 region has 16 residues. Trimming removed 2 bases from V and 2 bases from J, with 16 bases in between. Here the CDR3 DNA reads TGCAGCGTTGAATCTAGCCAGCCGTTCACCTACAATGAGCAGTTCTTC. Amino acids: CSVESSQPFTYNEQFF.

The V and J genes are TRBV28 and TRBJ1-2, with D possibly TRBD1 on 6 matching bases. This CDR3 is built from 18 residues. Between the trimmed V and J ends, which lost 5 bases and 1 base, there was a span of 23 bases. CDR1 and CDR2 (germline): MDHEN, SYDVKM. The CDR3 protein is CASSGHVGGETSNYGYTF. The CDR3, as DNA: TGTGCCAGCAGTGGCCATGTAGGGGGGGAAACGAGTAACTATGGCTACACCTTC.

The V call is TRBV2, the J call TRBJ2-7; no reliable D call. Germline V gene sequence: CDR1 SNHLY, CDR2 FYNNEI. The CDR3 length is 13 residues. Between the trimmed V and J ends, which lost 7 bases and 7 bases, there was a span of 17 bases. This CDR3 is CASKTSHPKEQYF. The CDR3 DNA sequence: TGTGCCAGCAAGACCTCCCACCCCAAAGAGCAGTACTTC.

The chain joins TRBV18 to TRBJ2-3; 11 positions match TRBD2. The CDR3 is made up of 16 amino acids. Germline trimming cut 5 bases from V and 2 bases from J; bases unmatched to any gene: 6. CDR1 and CDR2 (germline): KGHSH, LQKENI. DNA for the CDR3: TGTGCCAGCTCAGGAGGGACTAGCGGATTCACAGATACGCAGTATTTT. Translated, it gives CASSGGTSGFTDTQYF. The entire variable domain, with the rest obtained from reference TRBV18 and TRBJ2-3, is as follows: NAGVMQNPRHLVRRRGQEARLRCSPMKGHSHVYWYRQLPEEGLKFMVYLQKENIIDESGMPKERFSAEFPKEGPSILRIQQVVRGDSAAYFCASSGGTSGFTDTQYFGPGTRLTVL.

The gene calls are TRBV7-9 and TRBJ1-3; D is ambiguous. This CDR3 is built from 14 residues. V gave up 5 bases and J gave up 0 bases, with 8 bases separating them. The germline V gene encodes CDR1 SEHNR and CDR2 FQNEAQ (reference sequence). CDR3 protein: CASSLDASGNTIYF. CDR3 sequence (DNA): TGTGCCAGCAGCCTAGATGCCTCTGGAAACACCATATATTTT.

The chain couples TRBV5-4 to TRBJ2-2; 8 positions agree with TRBD2. Germline-derived CDR1 and CDR2 are SGHNT and YYREEE (reference sequence). With V trimmed by 7 bases and J by 4 bases, 3 bases remained unmatched. CDR3 length: 13 amino acids. CDR3 protein: CASELAVTGELFF. Written as DNA, the CDR3 is TGTGCCAGCGAACTAGCGGTCACCGGGGAGCTGTTTTTT.